This T cell receptor (beta chain) was retrieved from a study of neoadjuvant nivolumab and ipilimumab in lung cancer. Overall study context: The combination arm added day-1 ipilimumab 1 mg/kg to nivolumab 3 mg/kg on days 1, 15, 29.

Study results and caveats: Only a single major-pathologic-response sample was available for clonality analysis. TCR receptors were sequenced in few samples.

Profiled with immunoSEQ multiplex PCR; TCRdb holds only in-frame clones, not every one. Of 6,000 to 9,000 clones in the sample, approximately 85% are singletons; the top ten hold under 7%. Concerning this clone itself: Its antigen remains unidentified.

With 1 base clipped from V and 2 bases from J, the junction kept 8 bases outside the gene matches. Germline assignment: CDR1 SGHNT and CDR2 YYREEE (reference sequence). The CDR3 length is 17 residues. The genes are TRBV5-4 and TRBJ2-3, with 9 bases fitting TRBD2. The specimen was tumor tissue, collected after neoadjuvant nivolumab, alone or with ipilimumab, at or shortly before surgery. This receptor was identified in an adult with non-small cell lung cancer. CDR3 region: CASSLIVAGGITDTQYF. Written as DNA, the CDR3 is TGTGCCAGCAGCTTGATCGTCGCGGGGGGGATCACAGATACGCAGTATTTT.